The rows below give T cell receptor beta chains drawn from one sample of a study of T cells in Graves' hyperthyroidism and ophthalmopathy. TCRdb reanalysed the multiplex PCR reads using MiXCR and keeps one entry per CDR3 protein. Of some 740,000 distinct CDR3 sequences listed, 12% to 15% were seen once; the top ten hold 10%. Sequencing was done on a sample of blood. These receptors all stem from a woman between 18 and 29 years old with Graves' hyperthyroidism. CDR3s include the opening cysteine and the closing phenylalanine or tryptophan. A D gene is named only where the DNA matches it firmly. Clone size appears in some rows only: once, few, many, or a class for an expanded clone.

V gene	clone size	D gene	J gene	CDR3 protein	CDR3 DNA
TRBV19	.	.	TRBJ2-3	CASRTTGVRTDTQYF	TGTGCCAGTAGGACGACAGGTGTTAGGACAGATACGCAGTATTTT
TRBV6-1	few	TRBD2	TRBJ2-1	CASSYTGTSGSPPLEQFF	TGTGCCAGCAGCTACACCGGGACTAGCGGGAGCCCTCCTCTTGAGCAGTTCTTC
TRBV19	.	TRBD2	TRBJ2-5	CASSIREPGLAVQETQYF	TGTGCCAGTAGTATACGAGAACCGGGACTAGCGGTACAAGAGACCCAGTACTTC
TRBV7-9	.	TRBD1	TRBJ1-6	CASSLDLRGNSPLHF	TGTGCCAGCAGCTTGGATCTCAGGGGGAATTCACCCCTCCACTTT
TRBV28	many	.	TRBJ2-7	CASSSRDPKTGYEQYF	TGTGCCAGCAGTTCACGGGACCCTAAAACTGGCTACGAGCAGTACTTC
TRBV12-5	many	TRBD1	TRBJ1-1	CASGLVGLGQGASRNTEAFF	TGTGCTAGTGGTTTGGTAGGCTTGGGACAGGGGGCGTCGAGGAACACTGAAGCTTTCTTT
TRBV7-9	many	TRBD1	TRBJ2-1	CASSLGDREWGYNEQFF	TGTGCCAGCAGCTTAGGAGACAGGGAGTGGGGTTACAATGAGCAGTTCTTC
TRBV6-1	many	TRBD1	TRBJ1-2	CASSSFDRGDYGYTF	TGTGCCAGCAGCTCCTTCGACAGGGGAGACTATGGCTACACCTTC
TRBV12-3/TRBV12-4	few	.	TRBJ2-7	CASSHRDISYEQYF	TGTGCCAGCAGCCACCGGGACATCTCCTACGAGCAGTACTTC
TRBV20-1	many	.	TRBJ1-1	CSAKVAGLEAFF	TGCAGTGCCAAAGTCGCAGGGTTAGAAGCTTTCTTT
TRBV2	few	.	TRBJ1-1	CASSEAGWMNTEAFF	TGTGCCAGCAGTGAGGCGGGATGGATGAACACTGAAGCTTTCTTT
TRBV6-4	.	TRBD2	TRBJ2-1	CASSEREGSYNEQFF	TGTGCCAGCAGTGAGCGGGAGGGCTCCTACAATGAGCAGTTCTTC
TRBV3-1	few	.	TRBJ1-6	CASSRSLSSYNSPLHF	TGTGCCAGCAGCCGTTCCCTGAGCTCCTATAATTCACCCCTCCACTTT
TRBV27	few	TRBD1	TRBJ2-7	CASSLHTGQGFYEQYF	TGTGCCAGCAGTTTACATACGGGACAGGGGTTCTACGAGCAGTACTTC
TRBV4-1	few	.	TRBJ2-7	CASSPTPGLGYEQYF	TGCGCCAGCAGCCCTACCCCGGGACTTGGCTACGAGCAGTACTTC
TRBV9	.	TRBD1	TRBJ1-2	CASSGSTGGHLYGYTF	TGTGCCAGCAGCGGATCGACAGGGGGTCACTTATATGGCTACACCTTC
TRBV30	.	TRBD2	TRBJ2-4	CAREVSGLAKNIQYF	TGTGCCCGGGAGGTTTCGGGTCTAGCCAAAAACATTCAGTACTTC